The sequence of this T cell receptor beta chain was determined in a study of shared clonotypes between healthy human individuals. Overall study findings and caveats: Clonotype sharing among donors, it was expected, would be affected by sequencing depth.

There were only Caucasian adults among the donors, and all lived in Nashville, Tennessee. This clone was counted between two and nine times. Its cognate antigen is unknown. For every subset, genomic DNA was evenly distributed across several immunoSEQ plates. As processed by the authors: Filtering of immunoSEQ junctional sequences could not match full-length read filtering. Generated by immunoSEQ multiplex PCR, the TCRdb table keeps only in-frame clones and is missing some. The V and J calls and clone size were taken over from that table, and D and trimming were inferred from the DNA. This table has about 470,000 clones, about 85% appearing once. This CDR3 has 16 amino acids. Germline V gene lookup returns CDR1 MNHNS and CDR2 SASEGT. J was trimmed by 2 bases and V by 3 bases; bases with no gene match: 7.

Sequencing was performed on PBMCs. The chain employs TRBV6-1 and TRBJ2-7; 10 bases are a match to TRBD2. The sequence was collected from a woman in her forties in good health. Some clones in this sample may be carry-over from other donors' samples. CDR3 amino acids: CASSDPGLAFTYEQYF. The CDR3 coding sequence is TGTGCCAGCAGTGACCCGGGACTAGCGTTTACCTACGAGCAGTACTTC.